This record concerns one TCR beta chain sequence. The sample comes from a study of blood T cell repertoires in COVID-19. Study overall: Samples representing acute and convalescent COVID-19 were sourced from the United States, Italy and Spain. The cDNA or gDNA used as material had been derived from T cells, B-cell-depleted T cells, or PBMCs.

The authors' processing: Nucleated cell number was recorded as an estimate derived from reference gene primer amplification. Assay used: immunoSEQ multiplex PCR; TCRdb lists only in-frame clones, some missing. V, J and clone size are taken as reported in that table, and D and trimming were inferred from the DNA itself. The sample holds roughly 50,000 clones, about nine tenths seen once. The clonotype was recovered from a woman between 40 and 50 years old with active COVID-19. Sequencing input: peripheral blood.

CDR3 DNA sequence: TGTGCCAGCAGCCCTCAGGTGGCCAACAATGAGCAGTTCTTC. Translating gives CASSPQVANNEQFF. V usage is TRBV9 and J usage is TRBJ2-1; D unresolved. Trimming shortened V by 4 bases and J by 5 bases, and 13 bases separated the two germline ends. The CDR3 spans 14 residues. Germline-derived CDR1 and CDR2 are SGDLS and YYNGEE.